Following are 28 T cell receptor beta chains from one sample sequenced in a study of blood T cell repertoires in COVID-19. Measured with immunoSEQ multiplex PCR; TCRdb has only the in-frame clones, and not every one. The sample has approximately 240,000 clones, 85% to 90% seen once. What was sequenced was PBMCs or T cells enriched from blood (not recorded which). The receptors here all came from a woman aged 18-29 years in a cohort exposed to, infected with or recovered from COVID-19 (not recorded which).

The chain uses TRBV15 and TRBJ2-1; D call uncertain. The V gene's germline CDR1 is LNHNV and CDR2 YYDKDF (reference sequence). The V and J ends lost 0 bases and 6 bases respectively, with 9 bases between them. The CDR3 length is 14 residues. The CDR3 loop is CATSRDPEANEQFF. In DNA, the CDR3 is TGTGCCACCAGCAGAGATCCCGAAGCCAATGAGCAGTTCTTC.

The table lists this clone with a count of one. This chain's CDR3 is CASSPVYKEASSGNTIYF. The CDR3 bases are TGTGCCAGCAGCCCAGTCTACAAGGAGGCGAGCTCTGGAAACACCATATATTTT. J is TRBJ1-3 and V is TRBV28, with unresolved D. V dropped 6 bases and J dropped 0 bases, with 21 bases sitting between them. The CDR3 length is 18 residues. Germline V lookup: CDR1 MDHEN, CDR2 SYDVKM.

The chain links TRBV7-9 to TRBJ1-2; D is unclear. The CDR3 runs to 15 residues. The germline V gene has CDR1 SEHNR and CDR2 FQNEAQ (reference sequence). V was trimmed by 8 bases and J by 4 bases, leaving 20 bases between them. Here the CDR3 reads CASEGTQQPTYGYTF. The DNA for the CDR3 is TGTGCCAGCGAGGGCACGCAACAGCCCACCTATGGCTACACCTTC.

CDR3 DNA: TGTGCCAGCAGAGACCATACGACAGCCACCGGGGAGCTGTTTTTT. It codes for CASRDHTTATGELFF. V is TRBV6-5 and J is TRBJ2-2; TRBD1 is a possible D gene (5 bases). This CDR3 region has 15 residues. With 6 bases removed from V and 4 bases from J, the gap between germline ends came to 15 bases. The V gene's germline CDR1 is MNHEY and CDR2 SVGAGI.

The rearrangement uses TRBV24-1 and TRBJ2-3; 7 bases align to TRBD2. The CDR3 loop spans 17 amino acids. Germline lookup yields CDR1 KGHDR and CDR2 SFDVKD. Unmatched junction bases numbered 10, after V lost 0 bases and J lost 5 bases. The CDR3 DNA sequence: TGTGCCACCAGTGATTTGAAGGGCGCGGGAGCGGTAGATACGCAGTATTTT. This gives the protein CATSDLKGAGAVDTQYF.

This chain uses TRBV5-1 with TRBJ2-6; D unresolved. V was cut by 5 bases and J by 1 base, with 7 bases left in between. CDR3 length: 14 amino acids. Germline CDR1 reads SGHRS; CDR2 reads YFSETQ. As DNA, the CDR3 is TGCGCCAGCAGTAGTTCTTCTGGGGCCAACGTCCTGACTTTC. It is translated as CASSSSSGANVLTF.

J is TRBJ1-5 and V is TRBV9, with D hard to call. The CDR3 is 13 residues long. Per germline, CDR1 SGDLS and CDR2 YYNGEE. The V and J ends lost 0 bases and 1 base respectively, with 2 bases between them. The CDR3 is CASSVASNQPQHF. CDR3 nucleotide sequence: TGTGCCAGCAGCGTAGCGAGCAATCAGCCCCAGCATTTT.

J is TRBJ2-7 and V is TRBV9; D perhaps matches TRBD1 (6 bases). V was pared by 5 bases and J by 3 bases, with 15 bases between. The CDR3 sequence is 14 residues long. From germline, CDR1 is SGDLS and CDR2 YYNGEE. CDR3 residues: CASSVGTRNYEQYF. CDR3 bases: TGTGCCAGCAGTGTCGGGACAAGAAACTACGAGCAGTACTTC. Variable domain in full (rest from reference TRBV9 and TRBJ2-7): DSGVTQTPKHLITATGQRVTLRCSPRSGDLSVYWYQQSLDQGLQFLIQYYNGEERAKGNILERFSAQQFPDLHSELNLSSLELGDSALYFCASSVGTRNYEQYFGPGTRLTVT.

On this clone: The same CDR3 can be traced to other DNA sequences in this sample. The chain has TRBV4-1 and TRBJ1-2, with D perhaps matching TRBD1 (5 bases). Germline V lookup: CDR1 MGHRA, CDR2 YSYEKL. The CDR3 sequence is 14 residues long. The V gene lost 1 base and the J gene lost 2 bases, with 8 bases spanning the gap. CDR3 coding DNA: TGCGCCAGCAGCCAAGTCGGGGGGAACTATGGCTACACCTTC. Its translation: CASSQVGGNYGYTF.

This chain uses TRBV11-1 with TRBJ2-5; possible D gene TRBD1, 6 bases. V lost 5 bases, J lost 6 bases, and 16 bases lay in between. This CDR3 comprises 14 residues. Germline V lookup: CDR1 SGHAT, CDR2 FQDESV (reference sequence). In DNA form, the CDR3 reads TGTGCCAGCAGCCCCCAGGGGCGGCAGCAGACCCAGTACTTC. It translates to CASSPQGRQQTQYF. The full variable domain, in which reference TRBV11-1 and TRBJ2-5 provide the parts outside the CDR3, is EAEVAQSPRYKITEKSQAVAFWCDPISGHATLYWYRQILGQGPELLVQFQDESVVDDSQLPKDRFSAERLKGVDSTLKIQPAELGDSAMYLCASSPQGRQQTQYFGPGTRLLVL.

This sequence joins TRBV6-5 and TRBJ2-1; TRBD2 might be the D (6 bases). The CDR3 is 14 residues long. Germline V gene lookup returns CDR1 MNHEY and CDR2 SVGAGI. Trimming took 9 bases from V and 4 from J, leaving 16 bases between them. The CDR3 DNA sequence: TGTGCCAGTCGTCGGGACTGGCAATACAATGAGCAGTTCTTC. Residues: CASRRDWQYNEQFF.

The V gene is TRBV29-1, the J gene TRBJ1-3; TRBD1 aligns across 7 bases. V dropped 6 bases and J dropped 4; count of bases not matched to a gene: 9. Germline V CDR1 and CDR2: SQVTM, ANQGSEA. This CDR3 region has 14 residues. CDR3 amino acids: CSVVTRGHGNTIYF. Written as DNA, the CDR3 is TGCAGCGTCGTAACTAGGGGGCACGGAAACACCATATATTTT.

In its sample, this clone was seen a few times. The chain uses TRBV13 and TRBJ2-3; possibly TRBD2 for D (5 bases). Germline V CDR1 and CDR2: PRHDT, FYEKMQ (reference sequence). CDR3 length: 16 residues. Trimming took off 3 bases at V and 1 base at J, with 14 bases between the two ends. CDR3 sequence: CASSLKGFSGTDTQYF. CDR3 bases: TGTGCCAGCAGCTTGAAGGGTTTTAGCGGCACAGATACGCAGTATTTT.

The V call is TRBV15, the J call TRBJ2-1; TRBD2 matches at 7 bases. V lost 0 bases, J lost 3 bases, and 2 bases stayed unmatched. This CDR3 has 15 residues. Germline V CDR1 and CDR2: LNHNV, YYDKDF (reference sequence). The chain's CDR3 is CATSRDVAGYNEQFF. Written as DNA, the CDR3 is TGTGCCACCAGCAGAGATGTAGCGGGCTACAATGAGCAGTTCTTC.

The chain combines TRBV5-1 with TRBJ2-3; 9 positions agree with TRBD2. V dropped 4 bases and J dropped 5; count of bases not matched to a gene: 8. The germline V gene encodes CDR1 SGHRS and CDR2 YFSETQ. There are 15 residues in the CDR3. CDR3: CASSPGEAGGDTQYF. As DNA, the CDR3 is TGCGCCAGCAGCCCTGGAGAAGCGGGAGGAGATACGCAGTATTTT. The variable domain in full, with the rest retrieved from reference TRBV5-1 and TRBJ2-3, is KAGVTQTPRYLIKTRGQQVTLSCSPISGHRSVSWYQQTPGQGLQFLFEYFSETQRNKGNFPGRFSGRQFSNSRSEMNVSTLELGDSALYLCASSPGEAGGDTQYFGPGTRLTVL.

This chain joins TRBV24-1 and TRBJ2-7, with no clear D. V lost 0 bases and J 4 bases, leaving 6 bases between the germline ends. In germline, CDR1 is KGHDR, CDR2 SFDVKD. This CDR3 contains 13 residues. Here the CDR3 DNA reads TGTGCCACCAGTGATTTGAACGGTTACGAGCAGTACTTC. Protein: CATSDLNGYEQYF.

The chain uses TRBV27 and TRBJ2-1; the match to TRBD1 covers 9 bases. The CDR3 covers 12 residues. The trim removed 8 bases at V and 9 bases at J, leaving 5 bases unmatched. Germline CDR1 and CDR2: MNHEY and SMNVEV (reference sequence). The CDR3 sequence: CASSQGAGEQFF. For the CDR3, the DNA is TGTGCCAGCTCACAGGGGGCGGGTGAGCAGTTCTTC.

The CDR3 loop is CASIPQAGEKLFF. The CDR3 region has the DNA TGTGCCAGCATCCCCCAAGCGGGTGAAAAACTGTTTTTT. This chain connects TRBV6-6 to TRBJ1-4; no reliable D call. Trimming pared 7 bases from V and 7 bases from J, leaving 13 bases between. The V gene's germline CDR1 is MNHNY and CDR2 SVGAGI (reference sequence). The CDR3 runs to 13 residues.

This chain links TRBV7-9 with TRBJ2-2, with a possible D match to TRBD2 (7 bases). Trimming cost V 5 bases and J 6 bases, with 22 bases left between them. Germline values: CDR1 SEHNR, CDR2 FQNEAQ (reference sequence). This CDR3 has 17 amino acids. CDR3: CASSPLWGGGVSGELFF. The CDR3 bases are TGTGCCAGCAGCCCATTATGGGGCGGGGGCGTCTCCGGGGAGCTGTTTTTT.

This sequence joins TRBV6-1 and TRBJ2-1, with D possibly TRBD2 on 5 matching bases. CDR3 length equals 15 residues. The germline V and J ends were trimmed by 2 bases and 5 bases, with 13 bases remaining between them. CDR1 MNHNS and CDR2 SASEGT come from the germline V gene. DNA for the CDR3: TGTGCCAGCAGTGAATTGCGGGTTGAGAACAATGAGCAGTTCTTC. Translating it yields CASSELRVENNEQFF.

The CDR3 DNA reads as TGTGCCAGCAGGCAGGGGTTAGGAGATACGCAGTATTTT. Protein: CASRQGLGDTQYF. V gene TRBV6-5 combines with J gene TRBJ2-3; tentatively, D is TRBD1 (6 bases). Germline CDR1 MNHEY, CDR2 SVGAGI. V dropped 6 bases and J dropped 5 bases, with 12 bases sitting between them. The CDR3 length is 13 residues.

Notes on this clone: Germline is not matched at one junction end, which may reflect a read error. The chain couples TRBV3-1 (or the pseudogene TRBV3-2) to TRBJ2-7, with D perhaps TRBD2 (6 bases). Germline lookup yields CDR1 LGHDT and CDR2 YNNKEL (reference sequence). The CDR3 totals 13 residues. CDR3 loop: CASSQAEGYEQYF. Written as DNA, the CDR3 is TGTGCCAGCAGTCAAGCGGAGGGCTACGAGCAGTACTTC.

The CDR3 here is CAWDLQGYEQYF. In DNA, the CDR3 is TGTGCCTGGGACTTACAGGGCTACGAGCAGTACTTC. This chain links TRBV30 with TRBJ2-7, with D possibly TRBD1 on 6 matching bases. Trimming stripped 5 bases from V and 3 bases from J, with 11 bases between. There are 12 residues in the CDR3. Per germline, CDR1 GTSNPN and CDR2 SVGIG (reference sequence).

This chain links TRBV5-1 with TRBJ1-1, with D perhaps TRBD1 (5 bases). The CDR3 consists of 14 residues. V gave up 1 base and J gave up 1 base, with 8 bases separating them. CDR1 SGHRS and CDR2 YFSETQ come from the germline V gene. The CDR3 nucleotides read TGCGCCAGCAGCTTGATAGGGGCGAACACTGAAGCTTTCTTT. The encoded protein is CASSLIGANTEAFF.

CDR3 bases: TGTGCCAGCAGTGACGACGGAGCCAGGGCCCAGCATTTT. This gives the protein CASSDDGARAQHF. The V gene is TRBV25-1, the J gene TRBJ1-5, with D possibly TRBD1 on 5 matching bases. The V end was cut by 3 bases, the J end by 11 bases, with 14 bases between. CDR1 is MGHDK and CDR2 is SYGVNS in the germline V gene. CDR3 length equals 13 residues.

This clone was seen once. The rearrangement uses TRBV2 and TRBJ2-2, with 8 bases fitting TRBD1. In germline, CDR1 is SNHLY, CDR2 FYNNEI. The CDR3 loop spans 15 amino acids. The trim removed 4 bases at V and 5 bases at J, leaving 6 bases unmatched. CDR3 nucleotide sequence: TGTGCCAGCAGTGGTAGGACAGGGTGGACCGGGGAGCTGTTTTTT. It is translated as CASSGRTGWTGELFF.

This clone was picked up one time. The rearrangement uses TRBV5-6 and TRBJ1-1; tentatively, D is TRBD1 (5 bases). Germline V gene data show CDR1 as SGHDT and CDR2 as YYEEEE. This CDR3 has 15 amino acids. The ends were cut back, 4 bases at V and 1 base at J, with 14 bases in the middle. CDR3 coding DNA: TGTGCCAGCAGCGGACCAGGGAATGAGAACACTGAAGCTTTCTTT. As protein: CASSGPGNENTEAFF.

This chain joins TRBV28 and TRBJ2-6; 8 nucleotides match TRBD1. CDR1 and CDR2 from the germline V gene are MDHEN and SYDVKM. The CDR3 is 18 amino acids. V lost 3 bases, J lost 0 bases, and 7 bases stayed unmatched. CDR3 protein: CASSFAQGAFSGANVLTF. CDR3 sequence (DNA): TGTGCCAGCAGTTTCGCCCAGGGGGCTTTCTCTGGGGCCAACGTCCTGACTTTC.